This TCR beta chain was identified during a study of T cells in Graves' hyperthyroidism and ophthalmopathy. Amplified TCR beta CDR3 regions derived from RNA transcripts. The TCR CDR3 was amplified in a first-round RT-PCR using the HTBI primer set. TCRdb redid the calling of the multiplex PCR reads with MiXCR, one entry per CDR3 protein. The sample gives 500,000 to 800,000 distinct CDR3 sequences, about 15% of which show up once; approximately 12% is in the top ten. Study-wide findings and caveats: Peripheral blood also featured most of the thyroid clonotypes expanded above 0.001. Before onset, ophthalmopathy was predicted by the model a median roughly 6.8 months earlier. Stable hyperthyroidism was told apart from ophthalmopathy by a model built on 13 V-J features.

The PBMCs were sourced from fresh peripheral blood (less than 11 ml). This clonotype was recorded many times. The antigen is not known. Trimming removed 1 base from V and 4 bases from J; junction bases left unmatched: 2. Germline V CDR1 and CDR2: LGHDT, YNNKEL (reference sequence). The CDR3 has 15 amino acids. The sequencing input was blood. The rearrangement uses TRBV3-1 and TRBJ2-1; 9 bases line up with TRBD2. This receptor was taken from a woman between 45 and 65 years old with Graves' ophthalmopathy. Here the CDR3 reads CASSQGLAVYNEQFF. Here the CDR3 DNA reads TGTGCCAGCAGCCAAGGACTAGCGGTTTACAATGAGCAGTTCTTC.